These 25 T cell receptor beta chains originate from one sample sequenced in a study of T cell repertoires and Cas9 in healthy adults. Clones were sequenced by immunoSEQ multiplex PCR, and TCRdb holds only the in-frame ones, with some missing. In the table there are tens of thousands of clones, about 90% of which are singletons. Sequencing was carried out using CD4+ effector T cells (CD127+, CD25-, CD137-, CD154-) from PBMCs; culture status not recorded. The origin of the receptors is a human donor in good health.

The chain is built from TRBV20-1 and TRBJ1-1; D is uncertain. Germline V gene lookup returns CDR1 DFQATT and CDR2 SNEGSKA (reference sequence). Trimming pared 6 bases from V and 0 bases from J, leaving 5 bases between. The CDR3 length is 11 residues. In DNA form, the CDR3 reads TGCAGTGCCTGGATGAACACTGAAGCTTTCTTT. This translates into CSAWMNTEAFF.

This clone showed up just once. The rearrangement uses TRBV28 and TRBJ1-1; D is uncertain. V was trimmed by 4 bases and J by 1 base, leaving 1 base between them. Germline V gives CDR1 MDHEN, CDR2 SYDVKM. The length of the CDR3 is 11 residues. DNA for the CDR3: TGTGCCAGCAGTTCGAACACTGAAGCTTTCTTT. Amino acid sequence: CASSSNTEAFF.

This rearrangement joins TRBV6-5 to TRBJ1-2; no definite D call. Germline CDR1 MNHEY, CDR2 SVGAGI. The CDR3 covers 14 residues. V dropped 4 bases and J dropped 6 bases, with 15 bases sitting between them. CDR3 region: CASSSLGGIDGYTF. The CDR3 nucleotides read TGTGCCAGCAGTTCGCTCGGAGGGATTGATGGCTACACCTTC.

The chain employs TRBV2 and TRBJ2-7; 10 bases fit TRBD2. Germline V gene data show CDR1 as SNHLY and CDR2 as FYNNEI. The V and J ends lost 4 bases and 3 bases, in that order; junction bases with no gene match: 15. The CDR3 totals 18 residues. This CDR3 reads CASSGYGGPSGSIYEQYV. The CDR3 nucleotides are TGTGCCAGCAGTGGGTACGGGGGGCCTAGCGGGAGTATCTACGAGCAGTACGTC.

The CDR3 DNA sequence: TGTGCCAGCAGCTTAGGGACACAGGGAAATACGCAGTATTTT. Amino acids: CASSLGTQGNTQYF. The V and J genes are TRBV7-9 and TRBJ2-3; tentatively, D is TRBD1 (6 bases). Trimming pared 1 base from V and 7 bases from J, leaving 12 bases between. CDR1 and CDR2 from the germline V gene are SEHNR and FQNEAQ (reference sequence). CDR3 size: 14 residues.

This sequence joins TRBV20-1 and TRBJ1-1; D is possibly TRBD1 (6 bases). Germline V CDR1 and CDR2: DFQATT, SNEGSKA (reference sequence). The CDR3 loop spans 11 amino acids. V was shortened by 1 base and J by 11 bases, with 11 bases between the two germline ends. This chain's CDR3 is CSARGTGRAFF. The CDR3 bases are TGCAGTGCTAGAGGCACAGGGCGCGCTTTCTTT.

This chain joins TRBV15 and TRBJ2-6; D is ambiguous. CDR3 size: 13 residues. With 10 bases removed from V and 4 bases from J, the gap between germline ends came to 11 bases. CDR1 and CDR2 from the germline V gene are LNHNV and YYDKDF (reference sequence). The CDR3 region is CAIQRSGANVLTF. The CDR3 coding sequence is TGTGCCATCCAGAGATCCGGGGCCAACGTCCTGACTTTC.

This clone came up a few times. The gene calls are TRBV6-5 and TRBJ1-5; D is unclear. The CDR3 sequence is 13 residues long. Germline loops: CDR1 MNHEY, CDR2 SVGAGI. The V end was cut by 5 bases, the J end by 6 bases, with 11 bases between. The CDR3 loop is CASSEAGSQPQHF. Here the CDR3 DNA reads TGTGCCAGCAGTGAAGCGGGTTCTCAGCCCCAGCATTTT.

The chain carries TRBV7-3 and TRBJ2-5, with a possible D match to TRBD1 (6 bases). This CDR3 region has 14 residues. CDR1 is SGHTA and CDR2 is FQGTGA in the germline V gene. V lost 5 bases to trimming and J lost 2 bases, with 12 bases between them. The DNA of the CDR3 is TGTGCCAGCAGCAGACAGGCCACTCAAGAGACCCAGTACTTC. This sequence encodes CASSRQATQETQYF.

This clone was detected only a few times. In nucleotides, the CDR3 is TGTGCCAGTAGTTCCCGGACAGGGGGCCAGAATGAAAAACTGTTTTTT. Residues: CASSSRTGGQNEKLFF. The gene calls are TRBV19 and TRBJ1-4; TRBD1 matches at 11 bases. With 5 bases clipped from V and 5 bases from J, the junction kept 7 bases outside the gene matches. This CDR3 contains 16 residues. Looked up from germline, CDR1 is LNHDA and CDR2 is SQIVND (reference sequence).

This chain links TRBV18 with TRBJ1-3; unclear D gene. The CDR3 runs 14 residues. Trimming took off 0 bases at V and 2 bases at J, with 5 bases between the two ends. Germline V gives CDR1 KGHSH, CDR2 LQKENI. This CDR3 reads CASSPPGTGNTIYF. The CDR3 nucleotides are TGTGCCAGCTCACCACCAGGGACTGGAAACACCATATATTTT.

The chain uses TRBV4-2 and TRBJ1-4, with D perhaps matching TRBD1 (6 bases). Germline V gene sequence: CDR1 LGHNA, CDR2 YNFKEQ. The ends were cut back, 1 base at V and 12 bases at J, with 18 bases in the middle. The CDR3 consists of 15 residues. Here the CDR3 DNA reads TGTGCCAGCAGCCAAGTAGGGCAGTCAAAGGGGGAACTGTTTTTT. Translated: CASSQVGQSKGELFF.

The chain is built from TRBV4-3 and TRBJ1-1, with a weak D call TRBD1 (5 bases). The ends were cut back, 0 bases at V and 8 bases at J, with 16 bases in the middle. CDR1 and CDR2 (germline): LGHNA, YSLEER. There are 15 residues in the CDR3. The CDR3 here is CASSQERGARQEAFF. CDR3 DNA: TGCGCCAGCAGCCAAGAAAGAGGGGCACGACAGGAAGCTTTCTTT.

This chain links TRBV7-3 with TRBJ2-3, with D perhaps matching TRBD2 (5 bases). The germline V gene encodes CDR1 SGHTA and CDR2 FQGTGA. The CDR3 is made up of 17 amino acids. Trimming removed 5 bases at V and 2 bases at J, with 20 bases between. CDR3 amino acids: CASSHVLRAADTDTQYF. CDR3 DNA sequence: TGTGCCAGCAGCCACGTTCTGCGCGCAGCGGACACAGATACGCAGTATTTT.

The chain employs TRBV29-1 and TRBJ1-1, with TRBD1 as a possible D gene (5 bases). Germline-derived CDR1 and CDR2 are SQVTM and ANQGSEA. V was shortened by 4 bases and J by 0 bases, with 9 bases between the two germline ends. This CDR3 is built from 13 residues. CDR3 sequence: CSVGQGVNTEAFF. The CDR3 bases are TGCAGCGTTGGTCAGGGAGTGAACACTGAAGCTTTCTTT.

The chain recombines TRBV7-9 with TRBJ2-3; D perhaps matches TRBD2 (6 bases). The ends were cut back, 5 bases at V and 5 bases at J, with 17 bases in the middle. Germline V CDR1 and CDR2: SEHNR, FQNEAQ (reference sequence). The CDR3 loop spans 15 amino acids. The CDR3 loop is CASSRLVGGRDTQYF. CDR3 coding DNA: TGTGCCAGCAGCCGACTAGTGGGAGGTAGAGATACGCAGTATTTT.

J is TRBJ1-5 and V is TRBV13, with D perhaps matching TRBD1 (5 bases). In germline, CDR1 is PRHDT, CDR2 FYEKMQ (reference sequence). The CDR3 is made up of 12 amino acids. Between the trimmed V and J ends, which lost 3 bases and 9 bases, there was a span of 9 bases. CDR3 sequence (DNA): TGTGCCAGCAGCTTGGTGGGGGGGCCCCAGCATTTT. Encoded protein: CASSLVGGPQHF. The full variable domain, with the rest looked up from reference TRBV13 and TRBJ1-5, is AAGVIQSPRHLIKEKRETATLKCYPIPRHDTVYWYQQGPGQDPQFLISFYEKMQSDKGSIPDRFSAQQFSDYHSELNMSSLELGDSALYFCASSLVGGPQHFGDGTRLSIL.

V usage is TRBV6-5 and J usage is TRBJ2-5; D assignment may be TRBD1 or TRBD2 (5 bases each). Germline V gene lookup returns CDR1 MNHEY and CDR2 SVGAGI. V dropped 2 bases and J dropped 5 bases, with 15 bases sitting between them. CDR3 length: 15 residues. CDR3 residues: CASSYVRGPGETQYF. The CDR3 coding sequence is TGTGCCAGCAGTTACGTTCGGGGCCCTGGGGAGACCCAGTACTTC.

The V call is TRBV29-1, the J call TRBJ1-1; D gene uncertain. Germline loops: CDR1 SQVTM, CDR2 ANQGSEA. There are 14 residues in the CDR3. Deletions cut 7 bases from V and 4 bases from J, with 19 bases between. The CDR3 sequence: CSASVAPPGTEAFF. DNA for the CDR3: TGCAGCGCCTCAGTGGCCCCGCCGGGCACTGAAGCTTTCTTT.

The chain has TRBV7-2 and TRBJ1-2, with D possibly matching TRBD1 (5 bases). Trimming took off 4 bases at V and 0 bases at J, with 9 bases between the two ends. The germline gives CDR1 SGHTA, CDR2 FQGNSA. CDR3 length: 14 residues. The CDR3 DNA follows: TGTGCCAGCAGCTCACAGGCAACTAACTATGGCTACACCTTC. Amino acid sequence: CASSSQATNYGYTF. Full variable domain (missing parts from reference TRBV7-2 and TRBJ1-2): GAGVSQSPSNKVTEKGKDVELRCDPISGHTALYWYRQSLGQGLEFLIYFQGNSAPDKSGLPSDRFSAERTGGSVSTLTIQRTQQEDSAVYLCASSSQATNYGYTFGSGTRLTVV.

V usage is TRBV9 and J usage is TRBJ2-3, with D possibly called TRBD1 or TRBD2 (5 bases each). Germline lookup yields CDR1 SGDLS and CDR2 YYNGEE. V gave up 3 bases and J gave up 0 bases, with 14 bases separating them. The CDR3 extends over 16 amino acids. Here the CDR3 reads CASSAGTARSTDTQYF. The CDR3 nucleotides are TGTGCCAGCAGCGCTGGGACCGCCCGGAGCACAGATACGCAGTATTTT. The full variable domain, with the rest looked up from reference TRBV9 and TRBJ2-3, is DSGVTQTPKHLITATGQRVTLRCSPRSGDLSVYWYQQSLDQGLQFLIQYYNGEERAKGNILERFSAQQFPDLHSELNLSSLELGDSALYFCASSAGTARSTDTQYFGPGTRLTVL.

This sequence joins TRBV5-5 and TRBJ2-3; the D gene is possibly TRBD2 (5 bases). This CDR3 region has 13 residues. V lost 4 bases, J lost 5 bases, and 11 bases lay in between. Germline V gene data show CDR1 as SGHKS and CDR2 as YYEKEE (reference sequence). Here the CDR3 DNA reads TGTGCCAGCAGCCGAGTACGGGAAGATACGCAGTATTTT. Translating it yields CASSRVREDTQYF.

The rearrangement joins TRBV15 to TRBJ2-3; 11 bases agree with TRBD1. This CDR3 is built from 16 residues. The germline V gene encodes CDR1 LNHNV and CDR2 YYDKDF (reference sequence). The V gene end was trimmed by 5 bases and the J gene end by 2 bases; junction bases not matched to a gene: 6. The CDR3 loop is CATSGGTGGHTDTQYF. CDR3 nucleotides: TGTGCCACCAGCGGAGGGACAGGGGGGCACACAGATACGCAGTATTTT.

The CDR3 spells CASSEGLGSYGYTF. The CDR3 DNA is TGTGCCAGCAGCGAGGGACTGGGGAGCTATGGCTACACCTTC. The J gene is TRBJ1-2, the V gene TRBV9; D possibly corresponds to TRBD1 (5 bases). The V gene's germline CDR1 is SGDLS and CDR2 YYNGEE. The CDR3 is 14 amino acids. The V end was cut by 3 bases, the J end by 4 bases, with 13 bases between.

The rearrangement links TRBV6-6 to TRBJ2-7, with a weak D call TRBD2 (5 bases). Trimming shortened V by 0 bases and J by 1 base, and 7 bases separated the two germline ends. Germline values: CDR1 MNHNY, CDR2 SVGAGI (reference sequence). CDR3 size: 14 residues. The CDR3 loop is CASSYSWRSYEQYF. The CDR3 DNA sequence: TGTGCCAGCAGTTACTCGTGGAGGTCCTACGAGCAGTACTTC.